This T cell receptor beta chain was sequenced during a study of blood T cell repertoires in COVID-19. Study as a whole: Acute and convalescent COVID-19 samples came from the United States, Italy and Spain.

Germline V gene lookup returns CDR1 MGHRA and CDR2 YSYEKL. The V gene end was trimmed by 0 bases and the J gene end by 7 bases; junction bases not matched to a gene: 5. The CDR3 sequence is 15 residues long. Authors' data handling: From reference gene primer amplification, estimates of nucleated cell counts were derived. TCRdb's table, derived via immunoSEQ multiplex PCR, lists solely in-frame clones and lacks some. V, J and clone size are those of that table, while D and trimming were read from the DNA. The sample lists fewer than 95,000 clones, 72% occurring once. This rearrangement joins TRBV4-1 to TRBJ1-2, with 10 bases identical to TRBD1. This TCR derives from an elderly woman with acute or convalescent COVID-19. Sequencing input: peripheral blood. CDR3: CASSQETGGSGGYTF. As DNA, the CDR3 is TGCGCCAGCAGCCAAGAGACAGGGGGCAGCGGTGGCTACACCTTC.